The clone carrying this TCR beta chain was detected a few times. The antigen is undetermined. The entry originates in a study of CD8 T cells in ankylosing spondylitis. Study outcomes and limitations: Matched synovial fluid from ankylosing spondylitis patients was reported to be enriched for disease-linked clones.

In TCRdb, the 5' RACE reads were re-called with MiXCR into one record per CDR3 protein. The sample has about 64,000 distinct CDR3 sequences, roughly 6.1% seen once. Unmatched junction bases numbered 10, after V lost 7 bases and J lost 4 bases. The CDR3 is 16 residues long. Germline CDR1 reads MNHNS; CDR2 reads SASEGT. The rearrangement links TRBV6-1 to TRBJ1-1, with 12 positions matching TRBD1. Sequencing was done on a sample of synovial fluid, either unsorted or a sorted T cell fraction (not recorded which). The TCR was taken from a male donor with ankylosing spondylitis. The CDR3 coding sequence is TGTGCCAGCAACATCTGGGGACAGGGGGCTTCCACTGAAGCTTTCTTT. Its translation is CASNIWGQGASTEAFF.